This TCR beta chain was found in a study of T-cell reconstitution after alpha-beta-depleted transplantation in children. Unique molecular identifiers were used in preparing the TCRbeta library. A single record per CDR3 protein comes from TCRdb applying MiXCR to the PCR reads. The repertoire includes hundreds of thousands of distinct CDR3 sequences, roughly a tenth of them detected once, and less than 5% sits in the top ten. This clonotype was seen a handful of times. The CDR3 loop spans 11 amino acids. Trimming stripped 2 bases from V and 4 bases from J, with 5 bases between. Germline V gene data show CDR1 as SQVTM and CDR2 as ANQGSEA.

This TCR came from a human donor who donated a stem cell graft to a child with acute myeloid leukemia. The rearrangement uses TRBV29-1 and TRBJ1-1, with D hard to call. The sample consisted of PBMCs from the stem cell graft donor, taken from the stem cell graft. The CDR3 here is CSVEYGTEAFF. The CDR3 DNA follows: TGCAGCGTTGAATATGGCACTGAAGCTTTCTTT. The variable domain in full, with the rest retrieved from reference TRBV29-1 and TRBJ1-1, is SAVISQKPSRDICQRGTSLTIQCQVDSQVTMMFWYRQQPGQSLTLIATANQGSEATYESGFVIDKFPISRPNLTFSTLTVSNMSPEDSSIYLCSVEYGTEAFFGQGTRLTVV.